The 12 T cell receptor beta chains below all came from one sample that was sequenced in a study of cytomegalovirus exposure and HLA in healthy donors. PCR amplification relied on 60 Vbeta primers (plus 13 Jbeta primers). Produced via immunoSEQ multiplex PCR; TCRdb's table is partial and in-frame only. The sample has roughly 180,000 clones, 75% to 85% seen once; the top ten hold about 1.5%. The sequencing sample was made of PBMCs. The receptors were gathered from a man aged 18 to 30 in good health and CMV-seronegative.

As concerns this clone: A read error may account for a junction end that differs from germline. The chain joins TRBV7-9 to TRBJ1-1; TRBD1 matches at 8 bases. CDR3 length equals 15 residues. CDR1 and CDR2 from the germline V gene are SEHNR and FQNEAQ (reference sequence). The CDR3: CSSSPFRGRGTEAFF. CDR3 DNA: TGTTCCAGCAGCCCTTTCAGGGGGCGCGGCACTGAAGCTTTCTTT.

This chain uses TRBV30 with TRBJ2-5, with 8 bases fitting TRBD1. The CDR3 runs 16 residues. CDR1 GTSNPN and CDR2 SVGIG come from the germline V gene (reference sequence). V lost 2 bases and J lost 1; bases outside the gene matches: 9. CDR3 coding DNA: TGTGCCTGGAGTTTGGGAACAGGGGGTGGCCAAGAGACCCAGTACTTC. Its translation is CAWSLGTGGGQETQYF.

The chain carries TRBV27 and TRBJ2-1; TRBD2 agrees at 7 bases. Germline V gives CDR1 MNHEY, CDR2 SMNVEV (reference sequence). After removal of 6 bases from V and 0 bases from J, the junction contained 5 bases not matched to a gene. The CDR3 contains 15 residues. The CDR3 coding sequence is TGTGCCAGCAGGGCCGGGGGGAGCTCCTACAATGAGCAGTTCTTC. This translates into CASRAGGSSYNEQFF.

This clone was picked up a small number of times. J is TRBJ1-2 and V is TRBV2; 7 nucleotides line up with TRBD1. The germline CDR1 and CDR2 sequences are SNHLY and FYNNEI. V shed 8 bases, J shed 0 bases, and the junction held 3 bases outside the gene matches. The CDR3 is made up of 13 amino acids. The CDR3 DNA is TGTGCCAGCGGGGACAGCCCTAACTATGGCTACACCTTC. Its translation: CASGDSPNYGYTF.

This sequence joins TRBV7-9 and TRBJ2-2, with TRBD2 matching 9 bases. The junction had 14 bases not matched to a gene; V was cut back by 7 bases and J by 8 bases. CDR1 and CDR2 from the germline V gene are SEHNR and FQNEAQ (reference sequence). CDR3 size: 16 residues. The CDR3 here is CASTTLVAGVSGELFF. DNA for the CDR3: TGTGCCAGCACCACCTTGGTAGCGGGAGTATCTGGGGAGCTGTTTTTT. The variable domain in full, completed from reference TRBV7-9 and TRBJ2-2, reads DTGVSQNPRHKITKRGQNVTFRCDPISEHNRLYWYRQTLGQGPEFLTYFQNEAQLEKSRLLSDRFSAERPKGSFSTLEIQRTEQGDSAMYLCASTTLVAGVSGELFFGEGSRLTVL.

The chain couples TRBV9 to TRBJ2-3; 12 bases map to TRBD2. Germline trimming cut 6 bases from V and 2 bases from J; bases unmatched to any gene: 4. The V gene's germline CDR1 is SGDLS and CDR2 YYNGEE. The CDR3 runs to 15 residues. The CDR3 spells CASTRLAGVTDTQYF. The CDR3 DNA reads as TGTGCCAGCACTAGACTAGCGGGGGTCACAGATACGCAGTATTTT. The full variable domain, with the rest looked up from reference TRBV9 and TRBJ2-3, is DSGVTQTPKHLITATGQRVTLRCSPRSGDLSVYWYQQSLDQGLQFLIQYYNGEERAKGNILERFSAQQFPDLHSELNLSSLELGDSALYFCASTRLAGVTDTQYFGPGTRLTVL.

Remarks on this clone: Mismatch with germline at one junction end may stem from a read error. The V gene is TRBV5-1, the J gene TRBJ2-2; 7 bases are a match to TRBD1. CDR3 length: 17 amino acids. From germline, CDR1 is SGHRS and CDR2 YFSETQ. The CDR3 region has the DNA TGCGCCAGCAGCAGAGGCCTCCGGACAGGAGGACACCGGGGAGCTGTTTTT. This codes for CASSRGLRTGGHRGAVF. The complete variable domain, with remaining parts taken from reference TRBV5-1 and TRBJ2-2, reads KAGVTQTPRYLIKTRGQQVTLSCSPISGHRSVSWYQQTPGQGLQFLFEYFSETQRNKGNFPGRFSGRQFSNSRSEMNVSTLELGDSALYLCASSRGLRTGGHRGAVFGEGSRLTVL.

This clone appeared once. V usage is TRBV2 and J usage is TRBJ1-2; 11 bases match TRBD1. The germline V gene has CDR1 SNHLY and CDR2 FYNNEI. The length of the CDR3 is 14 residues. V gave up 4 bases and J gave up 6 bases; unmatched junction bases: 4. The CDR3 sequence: CASSGGQGVNGYTF. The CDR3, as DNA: TGTGCCAGCAGTGGGGGACAGGGGGTAAATGGCTACACCTTC.

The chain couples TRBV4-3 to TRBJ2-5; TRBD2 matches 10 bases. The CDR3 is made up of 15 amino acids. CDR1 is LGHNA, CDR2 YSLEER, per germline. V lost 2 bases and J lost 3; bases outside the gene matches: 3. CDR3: CASSQILAGEETQYF. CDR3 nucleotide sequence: TGCGCCAGCAGCCAAATCCTAGCGGGAGAAGAGACCCAGTACTTC.

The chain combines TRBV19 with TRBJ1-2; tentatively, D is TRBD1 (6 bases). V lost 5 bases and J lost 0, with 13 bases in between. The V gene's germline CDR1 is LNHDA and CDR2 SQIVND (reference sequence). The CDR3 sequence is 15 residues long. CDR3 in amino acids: CASSDPGQANYGYTF. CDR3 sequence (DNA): TGTGCCAGTAGTGATCCGGGACAAGCTAACTATGGCTACACCTTC.

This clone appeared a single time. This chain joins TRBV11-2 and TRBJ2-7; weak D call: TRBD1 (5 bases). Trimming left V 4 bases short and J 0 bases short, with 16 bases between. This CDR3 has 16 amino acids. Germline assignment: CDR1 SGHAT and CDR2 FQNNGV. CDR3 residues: CASSSKGVGSSYEQYF. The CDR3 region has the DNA TGTGCCAGCAGCTCAAAAGGGGTGGGAAGCTCCTACGAGCAGTACTTC.

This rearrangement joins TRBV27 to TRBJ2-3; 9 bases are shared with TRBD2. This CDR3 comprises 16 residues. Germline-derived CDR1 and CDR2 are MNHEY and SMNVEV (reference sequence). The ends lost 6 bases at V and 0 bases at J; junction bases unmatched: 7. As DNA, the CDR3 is TGTGCCAGCAGGGCGGGAGGGCCCTCGAGCACAGATACGCAGTATTTT. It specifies CASRAGGPSSTDTQYF.